A selection of T cell receptor beta chains follows, all from one sample in a study of beta chain features in type 1 diabetes. This table comes from immunoSEQ multiplex PCR, and its TCRdb copy is limited to in-frame clones, with some not included. The data hold more than 95,000 clones, with around a sixth observed a single time. The material sequenced was central memory CD4+ T cells from blood. The receptors were sampled from a man younger than 30 with type 1 diabetes. The CDR3 runs from the conserved cysteine through the conserved F or W. The D gene is left open where the match is weak. Clone size is stated in some rows and not others, as once, few, many or a class when expanded.

clone_size,d_call,j_call,v_call,cdr3_nt,cdr3_aa
-,TRBD1,TRBJ1-5,TRBV7-6,TGTGCCAGCAGCCTCGGACAGGGGACTGGGCCCCAGCATTTT,CASSLGQGTGPQHF
-,-,TRBJ2-3,TRBV5-1,TGCGCCAGCACCCCAAGCGGATACACAGATACGCAGTATTTT,CASTPSGYTDTQYF
few,TRBD2,TRBJ2-7,TRBV30,TGTGCCTGGAGTGGAGGTAGCGGGTTGTACGAGCAGTACTTC,CAWSGGSGLYEQYF
few,TRBD1,TRBJ1-1,TRBV30,TGTGCCTGGGGACAGGGCACTGAAGCTTTCTTT,CAWGQGTEAFF
-,-,TRBJ1-5,TRBV10-3,TGTGCCACTCGTCGGGGGGATCAGCCCCAGCATTTT,CATRRGDQPQHF
many,-,TRBJ2-5,TRBV5-6,TGTGCCAGCAGCTCGCTTGGGACCCAGTACTTC,CASSSLGTQYF
-,-,TRBJ1-3,TRBV11-2,TGTGCCAGCAGCCAACACGTGGGCTCTGGAAACACCATATATTTT,CASSQHVGSGNTIYF
-,-,TRBJ2-5,TRBV28,TGTGCCAGCACCCCCATCCGCCAAGAGACCCAGTACTTC,CASTPIRQETQYF
many,-,TRBJ2-3,TRBV28,TGTGCCAGCAAGGGGGGGGCCACCGGCACAGATACGCAGTATTTT,CASKGGATGTDTQYF
many,TRBD1,TRBJ1-2,TRBV28,TGTGCCAGCAGTTTTCCCGCTTGGACAGGGGACTATGGCTACACCTTC,CASSFPAWTGDYGYTF
-,-,TRBJ1-1,TRBV19,TGTGCCAGCACGGTACAGGGATACACTGAAGCTTTCTTT,CASTVQGYTEAFF
few,-,TRBJ2-3,TRBV4-2,TGTGCCAGCAGCCGGGAAGCTTCCTCCACAGATACGCAGTATTTT,CASSREASSTDTQYF
-,-,TRBJ2-5,TRBV29-1,TGCAGCCCAAAGTACCAAGAGACCCAGTACTTC,CSPKYQETQYF
few,-,TRBJ2-2,TRBV7-9,TGTGCCAGCAGCTTGGACTCCTCGAGGCTGTTTTTT,CASSLDSSRLFF
few,-,TRBJ2-1,TRBV2,TGTGCCAGCACTAGGGACACCAATGAGCAGTTCTTC,CASTRDTNEQFF
few,-,TRBJ2-3,TRBV18,TGTGCCAGCTCACCAGAATACCTTAGCACAGATACGCAGTATTTT,CASSPEYLSTDTQYF
-,-,TRBJ2-3,TRBV7-3,TGTGCCAGCAGCTTAGGACCCACCCGTGGGGACCGGGCAGATACGCAGTATTTT,CASSLGPTRGDRADTQYF
-,-,TRBJ1-5,TRBV27,TGTGCCAGCAGAGGGATTGCAGGTCAGCCCCAGCATTTT,CASRGIAGQPQHF
-,-,TRBJ2-6,TRBV10-3,TGTGCCACCAGAGCCGGGACGGAGATAAGGGGGGCCAACGTCCTGACTTTC,CATRAGTEIRGANVLTF
few,-,TRBJ1-2,TRBV2,TGTGCCAGCAGTGAAGCAAGGTTTGGCTACACCTTC,CASSEARFGYTF
few,-,TRBJ1-1,TRBV4-3,TGCGCCAGCAGCCAAGGCCTGGACCGGGGCACTGAAGCTTTCTTT,CASSQGLDRGTEAFF
-,-,TRBJ2-3,TRBV21-1,TGTGCCAGCAGCCCCTACCGCGGGGACATCCGGGACAGAACTAGCACAGATACGCAGTATTTT,CASSPYRGDIRDRTSTDTQYF
-,TRBD2,TRBJ2-1,TRBV14,TGTGCCAGCAGCCAACTAGCGGGAGACGGGTACAATGAGCAGTTCTTC,CASSQLAGDGYNEQFF
-,TRBD1,TRBJ1-1,TRBV28,TGTGCCAGCAGTTTGACAGGGGGCTACACTGAAGCTTTCTTT,CASSLTGGYTEAFF
-,-,TRBJ2-2,TRBV18,TGTGCCAGCTCACGCCCCGGAGACCTTTCCGGGGAGCTGTTTTTT,CASSRPGDLSGELFF
-,-,TRBJ2-2,TRBV6-1,TGTGCCAGCAGTTATATCCCCGGGGAGCTGTTTTTT,CASSYIPGELFF
few,-,TRBJ1-2,TRBV5-1,TGCGCCAGCAGCATACGGACAGATTCGGACTACACCTTC,CASSIRTDSDYTF
few,TRBD2,TRBJ2-7,TRBV28,TGTGCCAGCAGTCGACCCGGGACTAGCTACGAGCAGTACTTC,CASSRPGTSYEQYF
medium-sized,-,TRBJ2-3,TRBV29-1,TGCAGCGTTGACGGGACCCCCACAGATACGCAGTATTTT,CSVDGTPTDTQYF